This TCR beta chain was profiled in a study of blood T cell repertoires in COVID-19. Study at large: Sample material is recorded as cDNA or gDNA derived from T cells, B-cell-depleted T cells, or PBMCs.

Assay used: immunoSEQ multiplex PCR; TCRdb lists only in-frame clones, some missing. The table records fewer than 250,000 clones, around four fifths of them present only once. This CDR3 has 13 amino acids. Trimming stripped 8 bases from V and 11 bases from J, with 19 bases between. Germline V CDR1 and CDR2: MNHEY, SVGAGI. The sequenced sample was peripheral blood. This clonotype was obtained from a man in his thirties or forties with active or convalescent COVID-19. The chain joins TRBV6-5 to TRBJ1-5, with D possibly TRBD1 on 6 matching bases. The DNA for the CDR3 is TGTGCCAGCGGACGGGGGGCTAAGGAGGCCCAGCATTTT. It specifies CASGRGAKEAQHF.